This passage covers 11 T cell receptor beta chains from one sample sequenced in a study of shared clonotypes between healthy human individuals. TCRdb keeps only in-frame clones here, not all; method: immunoSEQ multiplex PCR. This table holds about 180,000 clones, roughly 91% found once. Sequenced: naive CD4+ T cells sorted from blood. The subset denotes: CD45RA+ positively selected. The receptors shown here come from a woman aged 30 to 39 in good health.

This sequence joins TRBV5-6 and TRBJ2-5, with D maybe TRBD1 (5 bases). The germline V gene encodes CDR1 SGHDT and CDR2 YYEEEE. Trimming took 4 bases from V and 3 from J, leaving 13 bases between them. The CDR3 runs 14 residues. Written as DNA, the CDR3 is TGTGCCAGCAGCCCCAGGGTGGGTAAAGAGACCCAGTACTTC. Translating gives CASSPRVGKETQYF.

The CDR3 bases are TGTGCCAGCAGCTTAGGAGCTAGGGGTACCAATGAGCAGTTCTTC. It translates to CASSLGARGTNEQFF. The V gene is TRBV7-6, the J gene TRBJ2-1; a possible D gene is TRBD1 (5 bases). In germline, CDR1 is SGHVS, CDR2 FNYEAQ. The CDR3 totals 15 residues. The V gene lost 1 base and the J gene lost 6 bases, with 13 bases spanning the gap.

This chain uses TRBV14 with TRBJ2-1; perhaps D is TRBD1 or TRBD2 (5 bases each). CDR1 SGHDN and CDR2 FVKESK come from the germline V gene. The CDR3 totals 17 residues. The V end lost 4 bases, the J end lost 0 bases, and 16 bases lay between the germline ends. The CDR3 loop is CASSPHRDRSSYNEQFF. Here the CDR3 DNA reads TGTGCCAGCAGCCCCCACCGGGACCGGAGCTCCTACAATGAGCAGTTCTTC.

The chain employs TRBV7-9 and TRBJ2-7, with a weak D call TRBD2 (6 bases). The CDR3 consists of 15 residues. Germline V CDR1 and CDR2: SEHNR, FQNEAQ (reference sequence). Trimming shortened V by 1 base and J by 0 bases, and 10 bases separated the two germline ends. The CDR3 DNA reads as TGTGCCAGCAGCTTAGGGGCGGGGAGCTCCTACGAGCAGTACTTC. This sequence encodes CASSLGAGSSYEQYF.

This chain joins TRBV19 and TRBJ2-3; 8 bases match TRBD2. The CDR3 sequence is 16 residues long. The V gene end was trimmed by 8 bases and the J gene end by 4 bases; junction bases not matched to a gene: 14. The V gene's germline CDR1 is LNHDA and CDR2 SQIVND (reference sequence). CDR3 sequence reads: CASSKGPGRAADTQYF. CDR3 sequence (DNA): TGTGCCAGTTCTAAGGGCCCCGGGAGGGCGGCAGATACGCAGTATTTT. Full variable domain (remainder filled in from reference TRBV19 and TRBJ2-3): DGGITQSPKYLFRKEGQNVTLSCEQNLNHDAMYWYRQDPGQGLRLIYYSQIVNDFQKGDIAEGYSVSREKKESFPLTVTSAQKNPTAFYLCASSKGPGRAADTQYFGPGTRLTVL.

The rearrangement links TRBV5-1 to TRBJ2-5, with D tentatively TRBD1 (6 bases). Germline assignment: CDR1 SGHRS and CDR2 YFSETQ. Trimming left V 5 bases short and J 2 bases short, with 16 bases between. The CDR3 totals 15 residues. The CDR3 nucleotides read TGCGCCAGCAGTCGAGACAGGAGAGGACAAGAGACCCAGTACTTC. Translated, it gives CASSRDRRGQETQYF.

This chain connects TRBV15 to TRBJ2-6; D unresolved. This CDR3 is 14 amino acids long. Germline lookup yields CDR1 LNHNV and CDR2 YYDKDF (reference sequence). V gave up 4 bases and J gave up 0 bases, with 4 bases separating them. This CDR3 is CATSIFSGANVLTF. The CDR3 DNA sequence: TGTGCCACCAGCATCTTCTCTGGGGCCAACGTCCTGACTTTC.

The rearrangement links TRBV18 to TRBJ2-4; D might be TRBD1 (5 bases). V was shortened by 4 bases and J by 0 bases, with 13 bases between the two germline ends. CDR1 KGHSH and CDR2 LQKENI come from the germline V gene. CDR3 length equals 16 residues. CDR3 in amino acids: CASSHDSYSAKNIQYF. The CDR3 nucleotides are TGTGCCAGCTCACATGACAGCTACTCAGCCAAAAACATTCAGTACTTC. Based on the CDR3 plus reference TRBV18 and TRBJ2-4, the full variable domain is NAGVMQNPRHLVRRRGQEARLRCSPMKGHSHVYWYRQLPEEGLKFMVYLQKENIIDESGMPKERFSAEFPKEGPSILRIQQVVRGDSAAYFCASSHDSYSAKNIQYFGAGTRLSVL.

This clone was seen only once. The chain carries TRBV5-4 and TRBJ2-7; D is unclear. Trimming took 4 bases from V and 2 from J, leaving 16 bases between them. CDR3 length equals 15 residues. Germline V CDR1 and CDR2: SGHNT, YYREEE (reference sequence). The CDR3 spells CASSIQVQEPYEQYF. For the CDR3, the DNA is TGTGCCAGCAGCATTCAGGTCCAGGAACCCTACGAGCAGTACTTC.

The CDR3 here is CASSLRGQGARNSNEKLFF. As DNA, the CDR3 is TGCGCCAGCAGCCTCCGGGGACAGGGGGCGCGGAATTCTAATGAAAAACTGTTTTTT. The gene calls are TRBV5-1 and TRBJ1-4; the match to TRBD1 covers 12 bases. Germline V CDR1 and CDR2: SGHRS, YFSETQ. The V and J ends lost 4 bases and 3 bases, in that order; junction bases with no gene match: 13. The CDR3 sequence is 19 residues long.

V gene TRBV5-4 combines with J gene TRBJ2-3; 10 bases align to TRBD2. Germline trimming cut 3 bases from V and 2 bases from J; bases unmatched to any gene: 3. Germline CDR1 reads SGHNT; CDR2 reads YYREEE (reference sequence). The CDR3 has 15 amino acids. The CDR3 reads CASSSGTSDTDTQYF. The CDR3 DNA reads TGTGCCAGCAGCTCCGGGACTAGCGACACAGATACGCAGTATTTT.